These T cell receptor beta chains were read from a single sample in a study of blood T cell repertoires in COVID-19. Produced via immunoSEQ multiplex PCR; TCRdb's table is partial and in-frame only. Found here are tens of thousands of clones, 75% to 95% of them singletons; the top ten hold about 2.1%. Sequencing was carried out using peripheral blood. The receptors derive from a man aged 55 to 69 with acute or convalescent COVID-19. CDR3s include the opening cysteine and the closing phenylalanine or tryptophan. D genes are given only for firm matches. Expanded clones get a size class; other rows say once, few or many, or leave the size out.

j_gene | v_gene | d_gene | abundance | CDR3aa | CDR3nt
TRBJ1-1 | TRBV6-5 | NA | NA | CASSKTGTFGTEAFF | TGTGCCAGCAGCAAAACAGGGACGTTTGGCACTGAAGCTTTCTTT
TRBJ2-7 | TRBV18 | NA | once | CASSRPTDTYEQYF | TGTGCCAGCTCACGACCGACTGATACCTACGAGCAGTACTTC
TRBJ1-2 | TRBV7-3 | NA | NA | CASSLTRREGGYTF | TGTGCCAGCAGCTTAACGAGGAGGGAAGGTGGCTACACCTTC
TRBJ1-5 | TRBV4-2 | NA | NA | CASSQDPMDRSLSNQPQHF | TGTGCCAGCAGCCAAGATCCGATGGACAGAAGTCTTAGCAATCAGCCCCAGCATTTT
TRBJ2-1 | TRBV19 | TRBD2 | once | CASSIALAGGLEQFF | TGTGCCAGTAGTATAGCACTAGCGGGAGGATTGGAGCAGTTCTTC
TRBJ2-5 | TRBV5-1 | TRBD2 | NA | CASSLGLAGETQYF | TGCGCCAGCAGCTTGGGGCTAGCGGGAGAGACCCAGTACTTC
TRBJ2-5 | TRBV29-1 | TRBD1 | NA | CSVDLDRVMGETQYF | TGCAGCGTTGACTTGGACAGGGTAATGGGGGAGACCCAGTACTTC
TRBJ1-4 | TRBV18 | NA | NA | CASSPPGRGIANEKLFF | TGTGCCAGCTCACCACCGGGCAGGGGAATTGCTAATGAAAAACTGTTTTTT
TRBJ1-6 | TRBV28 | TRBD1 | NA | CASLDRVGRLVSPLHF | TGTGCCAGCCTAGACAGGGTGGGGAGGTTGGTTTCACCCCTCCACTTT
TRBJ1-1 | TRBV16 | NA | NA | CASSLWGGGGEAFF | TGTGCCAGCAGCCTCTGGGGAGGAGGCGGGGAAGCTTTCTTT
TRBJ1-2 | TRBV2 | TRBD1 | few | CASSATGGGYGYTF | TGTGCCAGCAGTGCGACAGGGGGCGGATATGGCTACACCTTC
TRBJ1-5 | TRBV28 | NA | NA | CATRTVNQPQHF | TGTGCCACCAGGACAGTCAATCAGCCCCAGCATTTT
TRBJ1-6 | TRBV25-1 | TRBD1 | NA | CASSLDRDSPLHF | TGTGCCAGCAGTTTAGACAGGGACTCACCCCTCCACTTT
TRBJ1-4 | TRBV4-3 | TRBD1 | NA | CASATSGGSEKLFF | TGCGCCAGCGCGACCTCAGGGGGCTCTGAAAAACTGTTTTTT
TRBJ2-6 | TRBV11-3 | TRBD1 | once | CASSLDLTGDNAGANVLTF | TGTGCCAGCAGCTTAGATCTAACAGGGGATAACGCTGGGGCCAACGTCCTGACTTTC
TRBJ1-2 | TRBV28 | TRBD1 | NA | CATRTSTGGYGYTF | TGTGCCACCCGAACCTCTACAGGGGGGTATGGCTACACCTTC
TRBJ1-2 | TRBV24-1 | TRBD1 | NA | CATSETTGFGYTF | TGTGCCACCAGTGAAACGACAGGGTTCGGCTACACCTTC
TRBJ1-2 | TRBV7-2 | TRBD1 | NA | CASSPTGTGAGRDGYTF | TGTGCCAGCAGCCCGACCGGGACAGGGGCCGGTCGCGATGGCTACACCTTC
TRBJ1-5 | TRBV19 | NA | NA | CASTSLRTAVRPQHF | TGTGCCAGTACATCACTACGGACAGCGGTCCGGCCCCAGCATTTT
TRBJ1-1 | TRBV5-1 | TRBD1 | NA | CASSLRATGVTTRIPNTEAFF | TGCGCCAGCAGCTTGAGGGCGACAGGGGTAACAACCCGAATCCCGAACACTGAAGCTTTCTTT
TRBJ1-4 | TRBV6-2/TRBV6-3 | TRBD1 | NA | CASSFGQVGEKLFF | TGTGCCAGCAGTTTCGGACAGGTCGGTGAAAAACTGTTTTTT
TRBJ2-1 | TRBV2 | NA | NA | CAIQGGDSINEQFF | TGTGCCATCCAAGGGGGGGACTCCATAAATGAGCAGTTCTTC
TRBJ1-6 | TRBV7-8 | TRBD1 | NA | CASSPRTGLGSPLHF | TGTGCCAGCAGCCCTAGGACAGGCTTGGGTTCACCCCTCCACTTT
TRBJ1-1 | TRBV29-1 | NA | NA | CSVVSRGGTEAFF | TGCAGCGTTGTCTCCCGGGGAGGGACTGAAGCTTTCTTT
TRBJ1-4 | TRBV5-5 | NA | NA | CASSFNREIPNEKLFF | TGTGCCAGCAGCTTCAACAGGGAAATCCCTAATGAAAAACTGTTTTTT
TRBJ2-2 | TRBV7-2 | NA | NA | CATSLSALTGELFF | TGTGCTACAAGCTTAAGCGCTCTCACCGGGGAGCTGTTTTTT
TRBJ2-7 | TRBV27 | TRBD2 | NA | CASSLLRGRALYF | TGTGCCAGCAGTTTGTTGCGCGGGAGGGCCTTGTACTTC
TRBJ2-5 | TRBV27 | TRBD1 | NA | CASSLYRGQGQETQYF | TGTGCCAGCAGTTTATACAGGGGCCAGGGCCAAGAGACCCAGTACTTC
TRBJ2-1 | TRBV2 | NA | NA | CASTQGTYNEQFF | TGTGCCAGCACACAGGGTACCTACAATGAGCAGTTCTTC
TRBJ1-1 | TRBV10-3 | NA | NA | CAISGSGTDTEAFF | TGTGCCATCAGTGGTTCCGGCACAGACACTGAAGCTTTCTTT
TRBJ2-7 | TRBV7-9 | TRBD1 | NA | CASSLGQGTYEQYF | TGTGCCAGCAGCTTGGGACAGGGCACCTACGAGCAGTACTTC
TRBJ1-4 | TRBV2 | TRBD1 | once | CASRPGTAATNEKLFF | TGTGCCAGCAGACCCGGGACAGCCGCAACTAATGAAAAACTGTTTTTT
TRBJ2-7 | TRBV24-1 | TRBD1 | few | CATSDVQGHEQYF | TGTGCCACCAGTGATGTACAGGGGCACGAGCAGTACTTC
TRBJ1-5 | TRBV28 | NA | NA | CASTPYGWSDQPQHF | TGTGCCAGCACCCCTTACGGGTGGAGTGATCAGCCCCAGCATTTT
TRBJ2-3 | TRBV4-3 | NA | once | CASSQDRGGTDTQYF | TGCGCCAGCAGCCAAGACAGGGGTGGGACAGATACGCAGTATTTT
TRBJ2-1 | TRBV28 | NA | NA | CASSKIGGSSYNEQFF | TGTGCCAGCAGCAAAATCGGCGGAAGCTCCTACAATGAGCAGTTCTTC
TRBJ1-2 | TRBV18 | NA | NA | CASSPPVNYGYTF | TGTGCCAGCTCACCCCCCGTGAACTATGGCTACACCTTC
TRBJ1-3 | TRBV25-1 | TRBD1 | few | CASRPDRGSGNTIYF | TGTGCCAGCAGGCCTGACAGGGGCTCTGGAAACACCATATATTTT
TRBJ2-5 | TRBV18 | NA | NA | CASSQQGQETQYF | TGTGCCAGCTCACAACAGGGTCAAGAGACCCAGTACTTC
TRBJ1-5 | TRBV28 | NA | NA | CASSKRGGWGPQHF | TGTGCCAGCAGTAAAAGGGGGGGCTGGGGGCCCCAGCATTTT
TRBJ1-3 | TRBV5-1 | NA | few | CASNHGTGTGNTIYF | TGCGCCAGCAACCACGGTACAGGCACGGGAAACACCATATATTTT
TRBJ2-3 | TRBV30 | NA | NA | CAWSVELPRTDTQYF | TGTGCCTGGAGTGTGGAGCTTCCCCGCACAGATACGCAGTATTTT
TRBJ2-1 | TRBV7-2 | TRBD2 | NA | CASSTTSSQYNEQFF | TGTGCCAGCAGCACGACTAGCTCCCAATACAATGAGCAGTTCTTC